This TCR beta chain derives from a study of cytomegalovirus exposure and HLA in healthy donors. Worth noting for this clone: The antigen is undetermined.

Whole-study findings and limits: Highly shared variants forming one cluster were likely a sequencing artifact. As confirmed in vitro, a few CMV-associated chains were specific for CMV antigens. In a later analysis, HLA-C alleles had the fewest associated TCRs, DRB1 alleles the most.

From germline, CDR1 is SGHVS and CDR2 FQNEAQ. This CDR3 comprises 15 residues. V lost 4 bases, J lost 1 base, and 13 bases lay in between. PCR employed 60 Vbeta and 13 Jbeta primers. Data came from immunoSEQ multiplex PCR; TCRdb stores just in-frame clones and leaves some out. This sample has around 190,000 clones, with roughly 82% found just once. Source material: PBMCs. The chain links TRBV7-8 to TRBJ1-1; D call uncertain. The sequence was collected from a woman aged 50 to 65 in good health and CMV-seronegative. CDR3 DNA sequence: TGTGCCAGCAGCTCCCTGGAGGGCACGAACACTGAAGCTTTCTTT. It is translated as CASSSLEGTNTEAFF.